The present TCR beta chain was sequenced within a study of T cells expressing NK-cell markers. Study-level background: Just one sequenced donor of eight was HCMV-seronegative, while seven were seropositive. Study-wide results and caveats: Whether the expanded NKG2C+ T cell clones recognized HCMV remained unclear. For a handful of donors, these clonotypes were likewise the leading ones in the CD3+CD56-NKG2C+ fraction.

For this clonotype: Its antigen is not known.

TCRdb re-called the 5' RACE reads and gives one entry per CDR3 protein, without DNA. The clone table shows about 460,000 distinct CDR3 sequences, with the ten largest holding almost 1.5%. The CDR3 has 15 amino acids. Looked up from germline, CDR1 is SGHVS and CDR2 is FQNEAQ. The chain is built from TRBV7-8 and TRBJ2-3; lacking DNA, the TRBD1 call made by TCRdb goes unchecked. The source of this sequence is a woman in her forties or fifties in good health. The sequencing sample was made of blood T cells: a sorted CD56 or NKG2C T cell subset, CD4+ or CD8+ T cells, or bulk PBMC T cells (not recorded which). The CDR3 loop is CASSRVGGAGDTQYF.